The clone carrying this T cell receptor (beta chain) was detected many times. Its antigen is not known. This sample was included in a study of neurological immune-mediated disorders. Study-level points and caveats: HTLV-1-associated myelopathy had the most TCR clonal expansion, and multiple sclerosis had the least, less than healthy controls. On phylogenetic grouping, the repertoires of 18 of 34 multiple sclerosis patients fell within one related-CDR3 cluster, constituting a possible signature.

The germline V and J ends were trimmed by 0 bases and 4 bases, with 7 bases remaining between them. The CDR3 totals 14 residues. CDR1 is SGHKS, CDR2 YYEKEE, per germline (reference sequence). Template-switch 5'RACE cDNA synthesis added a 10-nucleotide unique molecular identifier. TCRdb ran MiXCR on the 5' RACE reads and lists one entry per CDR3 protein. The data contain 78,000 or so distinct CDR3 sequences, roughly 4.8% of them singletons. Libraries used 2 million unsorted PBMCs kept frozen in RNAlater. The gene calls are TRBV5-5 and TRBJ2-2; D ambiguous. The specimen was PBMCs. The source of this sequence is a woman younger than 45 with multiple sclerosis. Here the CDR3 DNA reads TGTGCCAGCAGCTTGGTGGGCGGCACCGGGGAGCTGTTTTTT. Protein: CASSLVGGTGELFF. Supplemented by reference TRBV5-5 and TRBJ2-2, the full variable domain reads DAGVTQSPTHLIKTRGQQVTLRCSPISGHKSVSWYQQVLGQGPQFIFQYYEKEERGRGNFPDRFSARQFPNYSSELNVNALLLGDSALYLCASSLVGGTGELFFGEGSRLTVL.